These 29 T cell receptor beta chains were sequenced from one sample in a study of T cell responses to AZD1222 COVID-19 vaccine. Assay used: immunoSEQ multiplex PCR; TCRdb lists only in-frame clones, some missing. The table lists 150,000 to 200,000 clones, roughly 92% of them singletons. This sample comprised peripheral blood, obtained on day 0 of AZD1222 vaccination. The receptors come from an adult in good health.

The chain is built from TRBV6-5 and TRBJ1-2; D ambiguous. V dropped 2 bases and J dropped 3 bases, with 10 bases sitting between them. This CDR3 spans 14 amino acids. Germline CDR1 is MNHEY and CDR2 is SVGAGI. CDR3 nucleotide sequence: TGTGCCAGCAGTTACAACACAAAATACTATGGCTACACCTTC. Its protein is CASSYNTKYYGYTF.

The chain has TRBV6-2 or TRBV6-3 and TRBJ2-3; 15 positions agree with TRBD2. J lost 2 bases, V lost 5 bases, and 8 bases had no gene match. The CDR3 contains 18 residues. Germline assignment: CDR1 MNHEY and CDR2 SVGEGT. CDR3 sequence (DNA): TGTGCCAGCAGTCTCCTCGGACTAGCGGGAGGGATCACAGATACGCAGTATTTT. Translated: CASSLLGLAGGITDTQYF.

This sequence joins TRBV14 and TRBJ2-2; D might be TRBD2 (5 bases). The CDR3 length is 15 residues. Trimming cost V 4 bases and J 6 bases, with 15 bases left between them. Germline-derived CDR1 and CDR2 are SGHDN and FVKESK. Here the CDR3 DNA reads TGTGCCAGCAGCCCGGCTAGCCATAACGCCGGGGAGCTGTTTTTT. Its protein product is CASSPASHNAGELFF.

In its sample, this clone was seen a few times. This chain connects TRBV6-4 to TRBJ2-3, with D perhaps matching TRBD2 (5 bases). V gave up 11 bases and J gave up 2 bases, with 14 bases separating them. This CDR3 region has 13 residues. The V gene's germline CDR1 is MRHNA and CDR2 SNTAGT. The CDR3, as DNA: TGTGCCGCCGGCGCGGGTCACACAGATACGCAGTATTTT. It encodes CAAGAGHTDTQYF.

This chain connects TRBV6-1 to TRBJ1-2; D is possibly TRBD1 (5 bases). Trimming removed 3 bases at V and 0 bases at J, with 11 bases between. This CDR3 is 15 amino acids long. CDR1 and CDR2 (germline): MNHNS, SASEGT. The CDR3 reads CASSDLSGPNYGYTF. CDR3 DNA: TGTGCCAGCAGTGATCTCTCGGGGCCTAACTATGGCTACACCTTC.

The V and J genes are TRBV12-5 and TRBJ2-1; D is possibly TRBD1 (6 bases). Trimming stripped 2 bases from V and 9 bases from J, with 20 bases between. CDR1 LGHNT and CDR2 FRNRAP come from the germline V gene. The CDR3 has 16 residues. DNA for the CDR3: TGTGCTAGTGGTTTGTACACCGGAACAGGGTTTACTGAGCAGTTCTTC. Its protein product is CASGLYTGTGFTEQFF. Filled out from reference TRBV12-5 and TRBJ2-1, the complete variable domain reads DARVTQTPRHKVTEMGQEVTMRCQPILGHNTVFWYRQTMMQGLELLAYFRNRAPLDDSGMPKDRFSAEMPDATLATLKIQPSEPRDSAVYFCASGLYTGTGFTEQFFGPGTRLTVL.

The J gene is TRBJ1-2, the V gene TRBV27, with D possibly TRBD1 on 5 matching bases. Germline V gives CDR1 MNHEY, CDR2 SMNVEV (reference sequence). Trimming removed 3 bases from V and 4 bases from J, with 9 bases in between. CDR3 length: 13 amino acids. Here the CDR3 DNA reads TGTGCCAGCAGTTTTGGGCAGGGCTATGGCTACACCTTC. Translation gives CASSFGQGYGYTF.

This chain uses TRBV7-8 with TRBJ1-2; D ambiguous. Trimming removed 5 bases at V and 4 bases at J, with 11 bases between. Per the germline V gene, CDR1 is SGHVS and CDR2 is FQNEAQ. This CDR3 contains 13 residues. The DNA for the CDR3 is TGTGCCAGCAGCCCCGAAAGGGTCTATGGCTACACCTTC. This sequence encodes CASSPERVYGYTF. Based on the CDR3 plus reference TRBV7-8 and TRBJ1-2, the full variable domain is GAGVSQSPRYKVAKRGQDVALRCDPISGHVSLFWYQQALGQGPEFLTYFQNEAQLDKSGLPSDRFFAERPEGSVSTLKIQRTQQEDSAVYLCASSPERVYGYTFGSGTRLTVV.

This chain links TRBV28 with TRBJ1-2; 7 nucleotides line up with TRBD1. The CDR3 runs to 14 residues. J gave up 8 bases and V 5 bases, and 11 bases lay outside the gene matches. Germline V gene lookup returns CDR1 MDHEN and CDR2 SYDVKM. The DNA for the CDR3 is TGTGCCAGCAGTAGACAGGGAGCTCCTTCGGGCTACACCTTC. Its translation is CASSRQGAPSGYTF.

The chain carries TRBV6-5 and TRBJ2-3; D gene uncertain. Trimming shortened V by 6 bases and J by 2 bases, and 12 bases separated the two germline ends. CDR3 length equals 14 residues. CDR1 is MNHEY, CDR2 SVGAGI, per germline. The CDR3 reads CASRPLELTDTQYF. The CDR3 coding sequence is TGTGCCAGCAGACCACTCGAGCTCACAGATACGCAGTATTTT.

The V and J genes are TRBV25-1 and TRBJ2-5, with D perhaps TRBD1 (6 bases). The V gene's germline CDR1 is MGHDK and CDR2 SYGVNS. The CDR3 runs to 14 residues. V lost 5 bases to trimming and J lost 5 bases, with 15 bases between them. CDR3 nucleotide sequence: TGTGCCAGCAGTAGGGTTCAGGGGTTGGAGACCCAGTACTTC. This encodes CASSRVQGLETQYF.

This rearrangement joins TRBV30 to TRBJ1-5; 7 nucleotides line up with TRBD1. Trimming at V came to 4 bases and at J to 1 base, leaving 7 bases not matched to a gene. CDR1 and CDR2 (germline): GTSNPN, SVGIG (reference sequence). The CDR3 contains 15 residues. The CDR3 DNA is TGTGCCTGGAAGAAGGGGGCGCCGAGCAATCAGCCCCAGCATTTT. Protein sequence: CAWKKGAPSNQPQHF.

V gene TRBV7-2 combines with J gene TRBJ1-2; D perhaps matches TRBD1 (5 bases). The CDR3 totals 19 residues. V lost 0 bases, J lost 3 bases, and 23 bases lay in between. Germline V gene data show CDR1 as SGHTA and CDR2 as FQGNSA. CDR3 protein: CASSLARGRFSSRDYGYTF. CDR3 bases: TGTGCCAGCAGCTTAGCGAGGGGCAGGTTTAGTTCTAGGGACTATGGCTACACCTTC.

A few counts support this clone. The chain is built from TRBV7-2 and TRBJ2-7; the D call may be TRBD1 or TRBD2 (5 bases each). The length of the CDR3 is 14 residues. Trimming took off 0 bases at V and 6 bases at J, with 12 bases between the two ends. The germline V gene encodes CDR1 SGHTA and CDR2 FQGNSA. DNA for the CDR3: TGTGCCAGCAGCTTAGCGCCTAGGGGACGCGAGCAGTACTTC. As protein: CASSLAPRGREQYF.

The chain joins TRBV7-6 to TRBJ2-7, with 10 bases identical to TRBD2. Germline values: CDR1 SGHVS, CDR2 FNYEAQ. The V gene end was trimmed by 0 bases and the J gene end by 7 bases; junction bases not matched to a gene: 12. CDR3 length: 17 residues. The CDR3 region is CASSLAGGLAGVGEQYF. CDR3 sequence (DNA): TGTGCCAGCAGCTTAGCGGGCGGGCTAGCGGGAGTGGGGGAGCAGTACTTC.

The V gene is TRBV5-1, the J gene TRBJ1-4; TRBD1 agrees at 9 bases. The CDR3 extends over 14 amino acids. The V and J ends lost 3 bases and 8 bases, in that order; junction bases with no gene match: 5. Germline loops: CDR1 SGHRS, CDR2 YFSETQ. CDR3 sequence: CASSWGQGGEKLFF. CDR3 sequence (DNA): TGCGCCAGCAGCTGGGGACAGGGAGGGGAAAAACTGTTTTTT.

The chain employs TRBV5-1 and TRBJ2-7; D may correspond to TRBD1 or TRBD2 (5 bases each). Per the germline V gene, CDR1 is SGHRS and CDR2 is YFSETQ. CDR3 length: 15 residues. V gave up 1 base and J gave up 3 bases, with 14 bases separating them. This chain's CDR3 is CASSLQGVGDYEQYF. The CDR3 DNA follows: TGCGCCAGCAGCTTGCAGGGAGTTGGAGACTACGAGCAGTACTTC. The variable domain in full, with the rest retrieved from reference TRBV5-1 and TRBJ2-7, is KAGVTQTPRYLIKTRGQQVTLSCSPISGHRSVSWYQQTPGQGLQFLFEYFSETQRNKGNFPGRFSGRQFSNSRSEMNVSTLELGDSALYLCASSLQGVGDYEQYFGPGTRLTVT.

V usage is TRBV4-3 and J usage is TRBJ2-3; D is unresolved. Trimming pared 2 bases from V and 0 bases from J, leaving 9 bases between. Germline V lookup: CDR1 LGHNA, CDR2 YSLEER. The CDR3 length is 15 residues. The CDR3: CASSQNQFSTDTQYF. The CDR3 bases are TGCGCCAGCAGCCAAAATCAATTTAGCACAGATACGCAGTATTTT.

This chain links TRBV7-3 with TRBJ2-4, with 7 bases that match TRBD1. The length of the CDR3 is 14 residues. Germline CDR1 SGHTA, CDR2 FQGTGA. After removal of 6 bases from V and 6 bases from J, the junction contained 8 bases not matched to a gene. CDR3 amino acids: CASSADRLLNIQYF. As DNA, the CDR3 is TGTGCCAGCAGTGCGGACAGGCTACTAAACATTCAGTACTTC.

The chain couples TRBV28 to TRBJ2-7, with a weak D call TRBD2 (5 bases). The length of the CDR3 is 14 residues. CDR1 and CDR2 (germline): MDHEN, SYDVKM. V lost 2 bases to trimming and J lost 3 bases, with 11 bases between them. The CDR3 region is CASSLSRGVYEQYF. CDR3 in DNA: TGTGCCAGCAGTTTAAGCCGGGGTGTCTACGAGCAGTACTTC.

The V gene is TRBV29-1, the J gene TRBJ1-5; possible D gene TRBD1, 6 bases. Deletions cut 7 bases from V and 6 bases from J, with 19 bases between. The CDR3 has 14 amino acids. Germline CDR1 SQVTM, CDR2 ANQGSEA. The CDR3 loop is CSASGAQGSQPQHF. The DNA of the CDR3 is TGCAGCGCCTCGGGGGCACAAGGAAGTCAGCCCCAGCATTTT.

This clone was seen only once. The chain combines TRBV5-1 with TRBJ1-2; TRBD1 is a possible D gene (5 bases). Trimming removed 5 bases at V and 2 bases at J, with 10 bases between. Germline V gene data show CDR1 as SGHRS and CDR2 as YFSETQ. The CDR3 is 13 residues long. CDR3 nucleotides: TGCGCCAGCAGGACCTACAGGAACTATGGCTACACCTTC. Protein product: CASRTYRNYGYTF.

The chain carries TRBV12-5 and TRBJ1-5; a possible D gene is TRBD1 (6 bases). Germline loops: CDR1 LGHNT, CDR2 FRNRAP. Between the trimmed V and J ends, which lost 7 bases and 10 bases, there was a span of 14 bases. This CDR3 spans 12 amino acids. In DNA, the CDR3 is TGTGCTAGTGCCAGAACAGGGACCCCCCAGCATTTT. It codes for CASARTGTPQHF.

V and J are TRBV18 and TRBJ1-1, with D unresolved. The germline CDR1 and CDR2 sequences are KGHSH and LQKENI. V lost 3 bases, J lost 1 base, and 9 bases lay in between. The CDR3 is 14 residues long. The CDR3 spells CASSPMTENTEAFF. CDR3 nucleotide sequence: TGTGCCAGCTCACCCATGACCGAGAACACTGAAGCTTTCTTT.

The chain carries TRBV2 and TRBJ2-7; D possibly corresponds to TRBD1 (6 bases). CDR1 is SNHLY, CDR2 FYNNEI, per germline. The ends were cut back, 6 bases at V and 0 bases at J, with 15 bases in the middle. The CDR3 is 15 residues long. CDR3 in DNA: TGTGCCAGCAGGGTTAATAGACAGGACTCCTACGAGCAGTACTTC. Protein product: CASRVNRQDSYEQYF.

The CDR3 here is CASSLILRDSPLHF. The CDR3 nucleotides are TGTGCCAGCAGCTTAATCTTGCGGGATTCACCCCTCCACTTT. The rearrangement joins TRBV7-9 to TRBJ1-6; unclear D gene. There are 14 residues in the CDR3. Germline V CDR1 and CDR2: SEHNR, FQNEAQ (reference sequence). Trimming pared 2 bases from V and 8 bases from J, leaving 10 bases between.

This sequence joins TRBV3-1 (or the pseudogene TRBV3-2) and TRBJ2-3, with D unclear. The V gene lost 0 bases and the J gene lost 3 bases, with 16 bases spanning the gap. The V gene's germline CDR1 is LGHDT and CDR2 YNNKEL (reference sequence). The CDR3 runs 17 residues. CDR3 loop: CASSQDVKRGPTDTQYF. CDR3 DNA sequence: TGTGCCAGCAGCCAAGACGTCAAAAGAGGCCCGACAGATACGCAGTATTTT.

Comments on this clone: Mismatch with germline at one junction end may stem from a read error. The chain couples TRBV6-6 to TRBJ1-2; D ambiguous. The CDR3 totals 8 residues. The germline CDR1 and CDR2 sequences are MNHNY and SVGAGI (reference sequence). CDR3 sequence reads: CASRTPFF. For the CDR3, the DNA is TGTGCCAGCAGAACCCCGTTCTTC.

The gene calls are TRBV18 and TRBJ1-2; perhaps TRBD1 as D (5 bases). The V end lost 6 bases, the J end lost 4 bases, and 15 bases lay between the germline ends. The germline gives CDR1 KGHSH, CDR2 LQKENI. This CDR3 spans 14 amino acids. CDR3 coding DNA: TGTGCCAGCTCTCAAGCCCGGGGCGGCTATGGCTACACCTTC. Encoded protein: CASSQARGGYGYTF. The whole variable domain, filled in from reference TRBV18 and TRBJ1-2, reads NAGVMQNPRHLVRRRGQEARLRCSPMKGHSHVYWYRQLPEEGLKFMVYLQKENIIDESGMPKERFSAEFPKEGPSILRIQQVVRGDSAAYFCASSQARGGYGYTFGSGTRLTVV.